What follows are 6 T cell receptor beta chains derived from one specimen sequenced in a study of shared clonotypes between healthy human individuals. Using immunoSEQ multiplex PCR, the repertoire was profiled, and TCRdb retains in-frame clones only, with some absent. Of about 1.1 million clones in the sample, about 72% were seen once. Sequenced sample: memory CD4+ T cells from PBMCs. Subset: CD45RA-negative fraction. The receptors were sampled from a man aged 18 to 30 in good health. Some clones in this sample may be carry-over from other donors' samples.

This clone was observed a single time. The genes are TRBV6-1 and TRBJ2-7, with D uncertain. The CDR3 runs to 12 residues. Germline V gene sequence: CDR1 MNHNS, CDR2 SASEGT. V gave up 7 bases and J gave up 0 bases, with 7 bases separating them. As DNA, the CDR3 is TGTGCCAGCAAAGACGGCTCCTACGAGCAGTACTTC. This sequence encodes CASKDGSYEQYF.

This clone was picked up one time. This sequence joins TRBV7-2 and TRBJ2-3, with TRBD2 matching over 7 bases. There are 17 residues in the CDR3. Trimming removed 1 base from V and 10 bases from J; junction bases left unmatched: 17. Germline V gene sequence: CDR1 SGHTA, CDR2 FQGNSA. CDR3 DNA: TGTGCCAGCAGCTTAGGACTAGGCGGGAGCCGAGGATCCGCGCAGTATTTT. It yields the protein CASSLGLGGSRGSAQYF.

J is TRBJ2-5 and V is TRBV5-4; no clear D gene. V was trimmed by 0 bases and J by 1 base, leaving 7 bases between them. This CDR3 has 14 amino acids. Germline CDR1 reads SGHNT; CDR2 reads YYREEE (reference sequence). The CDR3 region is CASSLETAQETQYF. The CDR3 DNA sequence: TGTGCCAGCAGCTTGGAAACTGCCCAAGAGACCCAGTACTTC.

The V and J genes are TRBV11-3 and TRBJ2-1, with D hard to call. Germline V gene sequence: CDR1 SGHNT, CDR2 YENEEA. The CDR3 is 15 residues long. V was pared by 3 bases and J by 6 bases, with 15 bases between. CDR3 bases: TGTGCCAGCAGCTTGGGTCAGTCCCCGTCCAATGAGCAGTTCTTC. Translating gives CASSLGQSPSNEQFF.

The CDR3 loop reads CASNLSGSSYNEQFF. CDR3 bases: TGTGCCAGCAACCTAAGCGGGAGCTCCTACAATGAGCAGTTCTTC. The rearrangement links TRBV28 to TRBJ2-1; 8 nucleotides align to TRBD2. The CDR3 consists of 15 residues. J lost 0 bases, V lost 7 bases, and 5 bases had no gene match. Germline V gene sequence: CDR1 MDHEN, CDR2 SYDVKM.

V and J are TRBV7-8 and TRBJ2-1; 7 bases match TRBD2. V lost 5 bases and J lost 2; bases outside the gene matches: 12. CDR1 and CDR2 from the germline V gene are SGHVS and FQNEAQ. The CDR3 spans 17 residues. CDR3 sequence: CASSPTFGLAAYNEQFF. CDR3 nucleotide sequence: TGTGCCAGCAGCCCAACCTTCGGTCTAGCGGCCTACAATGAGCAGTTCTTC.